The 6 T cell receptor beta chains presented below share a single source sample, sequenced in a study of regulatory T cells in long-lasting Graves disease. Time point: newly diagnosed GD, antithyroid drugs for less than 3 months. PBMC RNA served as the TCR library source. Arm-PCR of CDR3 regions and iRepertoire HTBI primers were used to build TCR beta libraries. Using its own MiXCR run on the multiplex PCR reads, TCRdb lists one record per CDR3 protein. The sample contains fewer than 650,000 distinct CDR3 sequences, about 16% of which appear only once. These sequences were also reported in another study, on T cells in Graves' hyperthyroidism and ophthalmopathy.

Specimen: peripheral blood mononuclear cells (PBMCs), collected at new diagnosis, from a patient treated with antithyroid drugs. The receptors derive from a man aged 18 to 30 with Graves disease.

In this sample, this clonotype turned up a few times. This chain connects TRBV20-1 to TRBJ2-3; perhaps TRBD2 as D (6 bases). Trimming stripped 4 bases from V and 1 base from J, with 9 bases between. From germline, CDR1 is DFQATT and CDR2 SNEGSKA (reference sequence). The CDR3 runs to 13 residues. The CDR3 protein is CSAMRDGTDTQYF. For the CDR3, the DNA is TGCAGTGCTATGCGGGACGGCACAGATACGCAGTATTTT.

This clonotype was seen more than once but under ten times. V usage is TRBV6-5 and J usage is TRBJ2-1; D gene unclear. This CDR3 is built from 17 residues. Germline-derived CDR1 and CDR2 are MNHEY and SVGAGI. The V and J ends lost 4 bases and 7 bases respectively, with 23 bases between them. The CDR3 region is CASSSTSGDHPTNEQFF. The CDR3 region has the DNA TGTGCCAGCAGTTCCACTTCCGGAGACCACCCCACTAATGAGCAGTTCTTC.

As for this clonotype: It may be a read error: a sequence one base away is much more abundant. The V gene is TRBV2, the J gene TRBJ1-5, with D possibly matching TRBD1 (6 bases). CDR1 and CDR2 from the germline V gene are SNHLY and FYNNEI. There are 15 residues in the CDR3. The CDR3 nucleotides are TGTGCCAGCAGTGATGTGATCAGGGGCGGTCAGCCCCGGCATTTT. Encoded protein: CASSDVIRGGQPRHF.

This clonotype appeared a few times. The chain is built from TRBV5-1 and TRBJ2-5; D is undetermined. This CDR3 has 14 residues. The germline gives CDR1 SGHRS, CDR2 YFSETQ. V was trimmed by 3 bases and J by 4 bases, leaving 13 bases between them. The DNA of the CDR3 is TGCGCCAGCAGCTACAAGGACCTCACAGAGACCCAGTACTTC. Residues: CASSYKDLTETQYF.

This clonotype was detected ten times or more. The V call is TRBV18, the J call TRBJ2-3; D gene uncertain. Trimming took off 4 bases at V and 4 bases at J, with 12 bases between the two ends. Germline assignment: CDR1 KGHSH and CDR2 LQKENI. The CDR3 has 14 amino acids. For the CDR3, the DNA is TGTGCCAGCTCACACGGACGGCCGCCAGATACGCAGTATTTT. Residues: CASSHGRPPDTQYF.

The chain is built from TRBV12-3 or TRBV12-4 and TRBJ1-3; possible D gene TRBD1, 5 bases. The V gene lost 0 bases and the J gene lost 1 base, with 13 bases spanning the gap. CDR3 length equals 17 residues. DNA for the CDR3: TGTGCCAGCAGTTTAGCGGGACCCCTGGGGTCTGGAAACACCATATATTTT. Amino acids: CASSLAGPLGSGNTIYF.